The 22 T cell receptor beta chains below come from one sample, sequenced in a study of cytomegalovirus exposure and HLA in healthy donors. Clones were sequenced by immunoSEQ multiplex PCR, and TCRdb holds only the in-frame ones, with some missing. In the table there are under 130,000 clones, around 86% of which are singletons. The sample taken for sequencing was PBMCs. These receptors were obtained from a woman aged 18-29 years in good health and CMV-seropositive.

CDR3 sequence (DNA): TGTGCCAGCAGCTTCGGGGAGGAGACCCAGTACTTC. This encodes CASSFGEETQYF. The chain employs TRBV7-8 and TRBJ2-5; the D gene is possibly TRBD2 (5 bases). The germline gives CDR1 SGHVS, CDR2 FQNEAQ. V shed 3 bases and J shed 5 bases, with 7 bases lying between them. This CDR3 is 12 amino acids long.

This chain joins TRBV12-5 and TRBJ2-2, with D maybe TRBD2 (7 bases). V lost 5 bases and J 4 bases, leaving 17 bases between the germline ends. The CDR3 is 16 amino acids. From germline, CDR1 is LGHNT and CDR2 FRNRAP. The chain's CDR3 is CASGPTGLGGTGELFF. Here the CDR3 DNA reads TGTGCTAGTGGTCCGACCGGACTAGGGGGCACCGGGGAGCTGTTTTTT.

The CDR3 region is CASSLFSVGNEQFF. For the CDR3, the DNA is TGTGCCAGCAGCTTGTTTAGCGTTGGTAATGAGCAGTTCTTC. The gene calls are TRBV11-2 and TRBJ2-1, with a weak D call TRBD2 (5 bases). Germline values: CDR1 SGHAT, CDR2 FQNNGV. CDR3 size: 14 residues. Trimming took 3 bases from V and 7 from J, leaving 13 bases between them.

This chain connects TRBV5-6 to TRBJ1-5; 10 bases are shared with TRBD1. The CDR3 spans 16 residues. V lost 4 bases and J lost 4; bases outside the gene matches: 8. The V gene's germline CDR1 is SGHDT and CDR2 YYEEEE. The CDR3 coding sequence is TGTGCCAGCAGCCTCCAGACAGGGGGCGCAAATCAGCCCCAGCATTTT. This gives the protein CASSLQTGGANQPQHF.

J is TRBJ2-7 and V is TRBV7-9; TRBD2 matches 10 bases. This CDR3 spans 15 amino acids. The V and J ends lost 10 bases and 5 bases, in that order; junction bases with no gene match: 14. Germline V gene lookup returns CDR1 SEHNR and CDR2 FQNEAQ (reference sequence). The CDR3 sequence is CATEGLAELRHEQYF. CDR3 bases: TGTGCCACCGAAGGACTAGCGGAACTACGGCACGAGCAGTACTTC.

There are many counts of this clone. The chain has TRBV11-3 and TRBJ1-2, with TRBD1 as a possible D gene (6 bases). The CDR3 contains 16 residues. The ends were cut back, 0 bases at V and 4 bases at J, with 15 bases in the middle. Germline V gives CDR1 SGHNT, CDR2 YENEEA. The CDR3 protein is CASSLEGRGSSYGYTF. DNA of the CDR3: TGTGCCAGCAGCTTAGAAGGAAGGGGGTCGAGCTATGGCTACACCTTC.

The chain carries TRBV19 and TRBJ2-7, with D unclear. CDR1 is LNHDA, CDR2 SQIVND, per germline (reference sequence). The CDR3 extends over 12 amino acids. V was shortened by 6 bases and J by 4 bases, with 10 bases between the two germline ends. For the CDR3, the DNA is TGTGCCAGTAGCCCCAGCGTGTACGAGCAGTACTTC. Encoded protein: CASSPSVYEQYF.

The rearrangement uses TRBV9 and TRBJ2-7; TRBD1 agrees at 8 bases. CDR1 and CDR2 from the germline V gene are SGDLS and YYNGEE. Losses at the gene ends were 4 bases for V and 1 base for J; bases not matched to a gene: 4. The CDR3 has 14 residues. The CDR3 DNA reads TGTGCCAGCAGCAGACGGACAGGGTCCTACGAGCAGTACTTC. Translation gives CASSRRTGSYEQYF.

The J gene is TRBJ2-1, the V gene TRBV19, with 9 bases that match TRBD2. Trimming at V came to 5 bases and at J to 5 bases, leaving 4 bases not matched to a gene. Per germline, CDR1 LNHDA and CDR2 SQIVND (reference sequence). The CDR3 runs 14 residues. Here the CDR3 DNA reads TGTGCCAGTAGTTCGAGGACTAGCGACAATGAGCAGTTCTTC. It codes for CASSSRTSDNEQFF. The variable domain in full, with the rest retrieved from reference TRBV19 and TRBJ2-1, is DGGITQSPKYLFRKEGQNVTLSCEQNLNHDAMYWYRQDPGQGLRLIYYSQIVNDFQKGDIAEGYSVSREKKESFPLTVTSAQKNPTAFYLCASSSRTSDNEQFFGPGTRLTVL.

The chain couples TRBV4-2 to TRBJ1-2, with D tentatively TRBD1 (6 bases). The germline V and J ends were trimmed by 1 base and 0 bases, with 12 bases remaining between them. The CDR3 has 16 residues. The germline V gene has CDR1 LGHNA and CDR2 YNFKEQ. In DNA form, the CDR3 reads TGTGCCAGCAGCCAAGGTTGGGACACCCCTAACTATGGCTACACCTTC. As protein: CASSQGWDTPNYGYTF.

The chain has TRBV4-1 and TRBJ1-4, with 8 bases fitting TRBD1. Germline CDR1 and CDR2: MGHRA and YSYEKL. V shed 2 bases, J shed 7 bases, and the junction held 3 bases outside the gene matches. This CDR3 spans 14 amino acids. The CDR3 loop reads CASSQRTGSEKLFF. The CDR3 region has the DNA TGCGCCAGCAGCCAAAGGACAGGGAGTGAAAAACTGTTTTTT.

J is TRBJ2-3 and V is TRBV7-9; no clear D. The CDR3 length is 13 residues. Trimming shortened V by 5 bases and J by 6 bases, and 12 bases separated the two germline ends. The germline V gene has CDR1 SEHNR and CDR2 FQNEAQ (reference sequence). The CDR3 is CASSRGPADTQYF. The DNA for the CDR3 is TGTGCCAGCAGCCGAGGTCCGGCCGATACGCAGTATTTT.

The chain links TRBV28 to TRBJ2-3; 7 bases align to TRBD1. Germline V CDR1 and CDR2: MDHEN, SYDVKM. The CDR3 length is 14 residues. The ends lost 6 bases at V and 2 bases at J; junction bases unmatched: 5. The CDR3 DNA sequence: TGTGCCAGCAGAGTTGGGACAGCCACAGATACGCAGTATTTT. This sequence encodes CASRVGTATDTQYF.

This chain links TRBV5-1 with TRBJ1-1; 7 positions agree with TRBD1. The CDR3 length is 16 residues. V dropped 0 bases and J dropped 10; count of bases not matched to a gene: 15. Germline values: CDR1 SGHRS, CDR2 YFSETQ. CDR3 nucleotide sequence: TGCGCCAGCAGCTTGGTCCAATTCCCCGCGAACAGGGGAGCTTTCTTT. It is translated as CASSLVQFPANRGAFF.

The CDR3 reads CASSLANKYYEQYF. Written as DNA, the CDR3 is TGTGCCAGCAGCTTAGCGAACAAATACTACGAGCAGTACTTC. The J gene is TRBJ2-7, the V gene TRBV7-8; D gene uncertain. There are 14 residues in the CDR3. Per germline, CDR1 SGHVS and CDR2 FQNEAQ. The V and J ends lost 0 bases and 3 bases respectively, with 9 bases between them. The full variable domain, its missing parts supplied by reference TRBV7-8 and TRBJ2-7, is GAGVSQSPRYKVAKRGQDVALRCDPISGHVSLFWYQQALGQGPEFLTYFQNEAQLDKSGLPSDRFFAERPEGSVSTLKIQRTQQEDSAVYLCASSLANKYYEQYFGPGTRLTVT.

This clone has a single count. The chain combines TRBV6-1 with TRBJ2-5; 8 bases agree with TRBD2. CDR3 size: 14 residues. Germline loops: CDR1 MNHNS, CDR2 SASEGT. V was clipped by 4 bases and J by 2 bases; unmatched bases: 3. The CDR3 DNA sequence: TGTGCCAGCAGTGGCAAGCGGGGGCAAGAGACCCAGTACTTC. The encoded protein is CASSGKRGQETQYF.

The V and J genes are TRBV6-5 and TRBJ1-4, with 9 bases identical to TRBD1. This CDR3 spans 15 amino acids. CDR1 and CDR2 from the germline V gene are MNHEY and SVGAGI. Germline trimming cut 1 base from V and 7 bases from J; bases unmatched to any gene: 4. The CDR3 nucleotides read TGTGCCAGCAGTTACTTTGGGACAGGGTCTGAAAAACTGTTTTTT. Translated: CASSYFGTGSEKLFF.

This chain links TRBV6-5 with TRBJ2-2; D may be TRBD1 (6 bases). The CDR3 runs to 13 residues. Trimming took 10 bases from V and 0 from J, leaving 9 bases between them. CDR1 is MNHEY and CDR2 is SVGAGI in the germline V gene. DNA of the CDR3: TGTGCCACCCGACAGGCGAACACCGGGGAGCTGTTTTTT. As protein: CATRQANTGELFF.

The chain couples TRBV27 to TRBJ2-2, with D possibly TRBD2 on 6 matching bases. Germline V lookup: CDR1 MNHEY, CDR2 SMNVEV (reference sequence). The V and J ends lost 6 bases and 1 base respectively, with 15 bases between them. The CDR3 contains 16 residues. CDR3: CASRLLSGENTGELFF. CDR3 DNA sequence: TGTGCCAGCAGACTACTTTCGGGGGAGAACACCGGGGAGCTGTTTTTT.

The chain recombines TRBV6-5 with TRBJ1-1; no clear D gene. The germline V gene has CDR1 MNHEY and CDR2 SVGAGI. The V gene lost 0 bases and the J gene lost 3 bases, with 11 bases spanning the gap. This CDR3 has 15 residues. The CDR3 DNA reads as TGTGCCAGCAGTTACTCGTCAGGTGTTGACACTGAAGCTTTCTTT. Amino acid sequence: CASSYSSGVDTEAFF.

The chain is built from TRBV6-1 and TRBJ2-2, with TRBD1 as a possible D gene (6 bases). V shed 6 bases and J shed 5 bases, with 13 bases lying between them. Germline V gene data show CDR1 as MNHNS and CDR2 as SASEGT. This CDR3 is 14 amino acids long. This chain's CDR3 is CASRRGTTTGELFF. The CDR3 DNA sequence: TGTGCCAGCAGGAGGGGGACAACAACCGGGGAGCTGTTTTTT.

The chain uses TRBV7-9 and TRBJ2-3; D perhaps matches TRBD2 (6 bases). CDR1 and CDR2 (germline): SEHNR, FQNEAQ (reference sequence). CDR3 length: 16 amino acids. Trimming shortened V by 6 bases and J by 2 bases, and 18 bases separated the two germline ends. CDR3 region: CASSYTRDFYTDTQYF. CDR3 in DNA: TGTGCCAGCAGTTACACGAGGGACTTTTACACAGATACGCAGTATTTT.